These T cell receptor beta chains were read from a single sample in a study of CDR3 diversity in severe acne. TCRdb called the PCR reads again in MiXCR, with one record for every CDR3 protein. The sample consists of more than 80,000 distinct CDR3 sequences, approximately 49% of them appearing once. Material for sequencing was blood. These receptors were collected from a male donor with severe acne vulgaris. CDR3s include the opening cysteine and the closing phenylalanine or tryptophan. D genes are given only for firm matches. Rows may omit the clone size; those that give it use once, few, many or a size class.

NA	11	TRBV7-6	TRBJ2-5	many	CASSSGETQYF	TGTGCCAGCAGCTCGGGAGAGACCCAGTACTTC
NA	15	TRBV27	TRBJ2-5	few	CASSLAGGTGETQYF	TGTGCCAGCAGTTTGGCCGGAGGAACCGGAGAGACCCAGTACTTC
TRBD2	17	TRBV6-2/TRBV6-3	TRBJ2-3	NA	CASSFPLAGEGTDTQYF	TGTGCCAGCAGTTTCCCGTTAGCGGGAGAGGGCACAGATACGCAGTATTTT
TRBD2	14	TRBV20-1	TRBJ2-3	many	CSALGRGGADTQYF	TGCAGTGCCCTCGGGCGGGGGGGCGCAGATACGCAGTATTTT
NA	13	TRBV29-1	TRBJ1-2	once	CSVIKQSAHGYTF	TGCAGCGTCATAAAACAGTCCGCCCATGGCTACACCTTC
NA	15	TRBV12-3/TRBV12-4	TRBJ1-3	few	CASSPHTGSGNTIYF	TGTGCCAGCAGTCCCCATACGGGTTCTGGAAACACCATATATTTT
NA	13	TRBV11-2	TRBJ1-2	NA	CACSVTVGYGYTF	TGTGCCTGCAGCGTAACAGTGGGCTATGGCTACACCTTC
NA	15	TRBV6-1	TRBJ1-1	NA	CASSEGLAGRTEAFF	TGTGCCAGCAGTGAAGGACTAGCGGGACGCACTGAAGCTTTCTTT
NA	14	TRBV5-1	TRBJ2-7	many	CASKPGLGPYEQYF	TGCGCCAGCAAACCCGGGCTCGGGCCCTACGAGCAGTACTTC
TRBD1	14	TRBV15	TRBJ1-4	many	CATSRQTGGGKLFF	TGTGCCACCAGCAGACAGACAGGGGGCGGAAAACTGTTTTTT
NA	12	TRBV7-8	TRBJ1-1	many	CASSFDDTEAFF	TGTGCCAGCAGCTTTGATGACACTGAAGCTTTCTTT
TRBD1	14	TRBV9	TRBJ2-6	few	CASRRGRGANVLTF	TGTGCCAGCAGGAGGGGGCGCGGGGCCAACGTCCTGACTTTC
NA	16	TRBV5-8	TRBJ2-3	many	CASSLAGLWLSDTQYF	TGTGCCAGCAGCTTGGCCGGACTTTGGCTCTCAGATACGCAGTATTTT
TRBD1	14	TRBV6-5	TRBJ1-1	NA	CASRTGTVNTEAFF	TGTGCCAGCAGGACCGGGACAGTCAACACTGAAGCTTTCTTT
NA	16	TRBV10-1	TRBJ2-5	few	CASSESMGGDQETQYF	TGCGCCAGCAGTGAGTCCATGGGCGGGGACCAAGAGACCCAGTACTTC
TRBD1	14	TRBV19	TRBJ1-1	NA	CASSSTGYLPEAFF	TGTGCCAGTAGTTCGACAGGGTATCTACCTGAAGCTTTCTTT